The sequence of this T cell receptor beta chain was determined in a study of PD-L1 blockade in urothelial cancer. Study-level background: Blood was evaluated 3 weeks (second dose) and 6 weeks after therapy began. Study results and caveats: Durable benefit was linked to greater 3-week expansion of tumor-associated blood clones.

Remarks on this clone: No antigen is known for it.

This CDR3 comprises 14 residues. After removal of 7 bases from V and 3 bases from J, the junction contained 6 bases not matched to a gene. Germline V gene lookup returns CDR1 LNHDA and CDR2 SQIVND (reference sequence). Using immunoSEQ multiplex PCR, the repertoire was profiled, and TCRdb retains in-frame clones only, with some absent. The sample shows about 84,000 clones, about 81% of them seen only once. Sequenced material: PBMCs, taken around atezolizumab (anti-PD-L1) treatment. This receptor was identified in a man aged 70 or older with urothelial cancer. The V and J genes are TRBV19 and TRBJ1-5; 7 bases line up with TRBD1. CDR3 in amino acids: CASTDRADNQPQHF. DNA of the CDR3: TGTGCCAGTACTGACAGGGCAGACAATCAGCCCCAGCATTTT.